Shown below are 2 T cell receptor beta chains from a single sample sequenced in a study of T-cell reconstitution after alpha-beta-depleted transplantation in children. Unique molecular identifiers were incorporated during preparation of the TCRbeta library. TCRdb processed the PCR reads anew with MiXCR; each CDR3 protein has one entry. The sample shows fewer than 450,000 distinct CDR3 sequences, around 15% of them seen only once. The sequenced sample was PBMCs, mostly from graft donor cells, obtained 360 days after TCRalphabeta/CD19-depleted stem cell transplant. All receptors derive from a male patient under 10 years old who had a stem cell transplant for acute lymphoblastic leukemia, so the T cells may come from the graft donor.

This clonotype was seen a handful of times. This chain uses TRBV28 with TRBJ2-7, with a possible D match to TRBD2 (5 bases). V was cut by 2 bases and J by 6 bases, with 17 bases left in between. The CDR3 spans 15 residues. Germline-derived CDR1 and CDR2 are MDHEN and SYDVKM. The CDR3 nucleotides are TGTGCCAGCAGTTTACGGGGTCCCCCCTTGTTCGAGCAGTACTTC. Residues: CASSLRGPPLFEQYF.

This clonotype was recorded at least ten times. V gene TRBV7-9 combines with J gene TRBJ2-7; D is unclear. This CDR3 contains 11 residues. The germline V and J ends were trimmed by 1 base and 4 bases, with 2 bases remaining between them. The germline V gene has CDR1 SEHNR and CDR2 FQNEAQ (reference sequence). The CDR3 region is CASSLEYEQYF. The CDR3 nucleotides read TGTGCCAGCAGCTTAGAATACGAGCAGTACTTC.